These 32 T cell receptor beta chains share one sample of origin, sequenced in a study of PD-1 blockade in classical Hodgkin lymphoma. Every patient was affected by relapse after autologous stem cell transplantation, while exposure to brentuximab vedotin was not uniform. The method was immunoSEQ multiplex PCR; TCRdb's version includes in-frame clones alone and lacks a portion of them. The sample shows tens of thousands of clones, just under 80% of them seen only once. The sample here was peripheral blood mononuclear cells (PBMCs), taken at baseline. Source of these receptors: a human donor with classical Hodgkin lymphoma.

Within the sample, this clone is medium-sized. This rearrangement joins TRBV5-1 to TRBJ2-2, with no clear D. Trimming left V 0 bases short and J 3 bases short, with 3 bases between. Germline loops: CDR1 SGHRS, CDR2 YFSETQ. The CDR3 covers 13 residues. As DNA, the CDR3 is TGCGCCAGCAGCTTGGAGGACACCGGGGAGCTGTTTTTT. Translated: CASSLEDTGELFF.

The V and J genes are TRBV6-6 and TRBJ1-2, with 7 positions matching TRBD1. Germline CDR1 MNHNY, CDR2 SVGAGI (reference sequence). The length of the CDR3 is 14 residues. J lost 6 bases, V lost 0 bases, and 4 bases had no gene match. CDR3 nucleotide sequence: TGTGCCAGCAGTTACTCAGGGGGCGCGGATGGCTACACCTTC. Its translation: CASSYSGGADGYTF.

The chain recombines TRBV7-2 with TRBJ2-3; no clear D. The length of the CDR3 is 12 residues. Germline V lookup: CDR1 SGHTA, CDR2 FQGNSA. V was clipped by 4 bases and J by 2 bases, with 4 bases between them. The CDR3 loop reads CASSSNTDTQYF. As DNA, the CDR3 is TGTGCCAGCAGCTCTAACACAGATACGCAGTATTTT.

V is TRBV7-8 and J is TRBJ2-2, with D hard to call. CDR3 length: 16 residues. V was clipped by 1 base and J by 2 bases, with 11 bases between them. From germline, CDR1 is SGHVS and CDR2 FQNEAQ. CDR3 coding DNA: TGTGCCAGCAGCTTAGTTTTGATACTTAACACCGGGGAGCTGTTTTTT. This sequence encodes CASSLVLILNTGELFF.

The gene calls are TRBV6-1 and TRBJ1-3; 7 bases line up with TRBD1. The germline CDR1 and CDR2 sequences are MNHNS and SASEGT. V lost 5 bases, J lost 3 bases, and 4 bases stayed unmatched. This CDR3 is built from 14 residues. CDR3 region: CASSLDRVGNTIYF. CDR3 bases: TGTGCCAGCAGTCTTGACAGGGTTGGAAACACCATATATTTT.

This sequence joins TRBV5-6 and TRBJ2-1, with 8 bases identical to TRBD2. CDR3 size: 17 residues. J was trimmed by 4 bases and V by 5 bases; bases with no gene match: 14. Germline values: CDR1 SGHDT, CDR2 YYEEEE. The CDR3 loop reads CASRLTGGPSRYNEQFF. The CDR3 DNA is TGTGCCAGCAGATTAACGGGGGGGCCGTCTCGGTACAATGAGCAGTTCTTC.

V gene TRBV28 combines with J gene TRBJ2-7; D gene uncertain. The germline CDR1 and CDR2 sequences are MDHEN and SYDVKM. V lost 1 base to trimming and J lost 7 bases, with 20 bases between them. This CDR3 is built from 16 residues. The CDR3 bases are TGTGCCAGCAGTTTATTTGCCCCGGGCCTGGCTAGGGAGCAGTACTTC. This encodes CASSLFAPGLAREQYF.

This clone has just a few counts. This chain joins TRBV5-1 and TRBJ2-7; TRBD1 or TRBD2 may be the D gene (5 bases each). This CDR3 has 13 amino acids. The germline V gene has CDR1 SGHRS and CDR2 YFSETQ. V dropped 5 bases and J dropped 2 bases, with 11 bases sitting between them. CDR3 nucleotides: TGCGCCAGCAGGGCGCAGGGAGCCTACGAGCAGTACTTC. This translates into CASRAQGAYEQYF.

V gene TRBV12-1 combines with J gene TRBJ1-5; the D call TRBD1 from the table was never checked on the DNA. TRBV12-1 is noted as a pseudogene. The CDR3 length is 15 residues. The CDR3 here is CASSFGRDTDQPQHF. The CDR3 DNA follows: TGTGCCAGCAGCTTTGGTCGGGACACCGATCAGCCCCAGCATTTT.

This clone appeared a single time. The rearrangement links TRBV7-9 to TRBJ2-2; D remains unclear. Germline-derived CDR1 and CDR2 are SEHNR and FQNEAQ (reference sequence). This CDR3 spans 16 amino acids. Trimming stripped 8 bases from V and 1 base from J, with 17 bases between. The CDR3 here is CASPLLAAENTGELFF. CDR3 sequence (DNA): TGTGCCAGCCCACTATTGGCGGCAGAGAACACCGGGGAGCTGTTTTTT.

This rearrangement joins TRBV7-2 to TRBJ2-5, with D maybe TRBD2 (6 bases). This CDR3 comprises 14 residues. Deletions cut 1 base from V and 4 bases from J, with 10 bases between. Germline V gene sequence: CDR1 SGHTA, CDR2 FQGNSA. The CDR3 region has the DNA TGTGCCAGCAGCTTAGGGGGGGTGCGAGAGACCCAGTACTTC. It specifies CASSLGGVRETQYF.

The CDR3 DNA sequence: TGCGCCAGCAGCCATTACAGGGGGCAGGATGAAGCTTTCTTT. It codes for CASSHYRGQDEAFF. The chain carries TRBV4-3 and TRBJ1-1; 9 bases line up with TRBD1. From germline, CDR1 is LGHNA and CDR2 YSLEER. The V gene end was trimmed by 3 bases and the J gene end by 7 bases; junction bases not matched to a gene: 6. The CDR3 length is 14 residues.

In DNA, the CDR3 is TGTGCCAGCAGTGCACAGGGGGGGGGAGGCACTGAAGCTTTCTTT. This codes for CASSAQGGGGTEAFF. The V and J genes are TRBV6-5 and TRBJ1-1; 8 bases are a match to TRBD1. CDR3 length equals 15 residues. J was trimmed by 4 bases and V by 5 bases; bases with no gene match: 9. Germline CDR1 and CDR2: MNHEY and SVGAGI.

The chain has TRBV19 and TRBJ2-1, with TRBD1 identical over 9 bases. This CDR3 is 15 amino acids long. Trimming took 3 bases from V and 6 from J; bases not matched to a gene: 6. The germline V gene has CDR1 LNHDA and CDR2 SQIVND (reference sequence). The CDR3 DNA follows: TGTGCCAGTAGTATTTGGACAGGGGCGGGCAATGAGCAGTTCTTC. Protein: CASSIWTGAGNEQFF.

CDR3 in amino acids: CASSLEAQRGYTF. As DNA, the CDR3 is TGTGCCAGCAGCTTGGAGGCTCAGAGGGGCTACACCTTC. The chain has TRBV5-4 and TRBJ1-2; D call uncertain. The V gene lost 0 bases and the J gene lost 8 bases, with 11 bases spanning the gap. The CDR3 spans 13 residues. Per germline, CDR1 SGHNT and CDR2 YYREEE (reference sequence).

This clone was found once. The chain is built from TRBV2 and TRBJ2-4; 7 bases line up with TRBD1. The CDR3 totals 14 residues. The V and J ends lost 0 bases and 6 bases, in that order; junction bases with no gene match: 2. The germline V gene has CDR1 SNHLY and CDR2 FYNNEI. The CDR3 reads CASSEAAGGNIQYF. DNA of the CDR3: TGTGCCAGCAGTGAAGCTGCAGGGGGAAACATTCAGTACTTC. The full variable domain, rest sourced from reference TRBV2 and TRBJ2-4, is EPEVTQTPSHQVTQMGQEVILRCVPISNHLYFYWYRQILGQKVEFLVSFYNNEISEKSEIFDDQFSVERPDGSNFTLKIRSTKLEDSAMYFCASSEAAGGNIQYFGAGTRLSVL.

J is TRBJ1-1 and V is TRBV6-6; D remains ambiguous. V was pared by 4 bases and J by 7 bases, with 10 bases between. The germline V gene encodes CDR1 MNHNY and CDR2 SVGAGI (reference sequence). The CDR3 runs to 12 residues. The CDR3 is CASSSPPLEAFF. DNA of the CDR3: TGTGCCAGCAGTTCCCCCCCCCTTGAAGCTTTCTTT.

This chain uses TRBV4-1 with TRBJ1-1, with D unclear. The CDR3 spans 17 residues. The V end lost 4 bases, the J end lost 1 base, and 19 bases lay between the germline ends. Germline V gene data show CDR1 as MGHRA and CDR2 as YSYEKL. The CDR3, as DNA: TGCGCCAGCAGCCCCGGTCGGGCGCCGAGGGCGAACACTGAAGCTTTCTTT. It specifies CASSPGRAPRANTEAFF.

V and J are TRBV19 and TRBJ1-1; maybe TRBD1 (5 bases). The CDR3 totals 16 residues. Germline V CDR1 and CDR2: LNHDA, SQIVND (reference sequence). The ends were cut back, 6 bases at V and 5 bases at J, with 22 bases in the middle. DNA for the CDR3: TGTGCCAGTAGGCCCCTTTCTCAGGAGGGGTGGACTGAAGCTTTCTTT. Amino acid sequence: CASRPLSQEGWTEAFF.

The CDR3 bases are TGTGCCAGCAGTGAAGTTGCCAACTATGGCTACACCTTC. Its translation: CASSEVANYGYTF. The chain recombines TRBV25-1 with TRBJ1-2, with unresolved D. Germline V gene sequence: CDR1 MGHDK, CDR2 SYGVNS. V lost 2 bases, J lost 2 bases, and 6 bases lay in between. This CDR3 is 13 amino acids long.

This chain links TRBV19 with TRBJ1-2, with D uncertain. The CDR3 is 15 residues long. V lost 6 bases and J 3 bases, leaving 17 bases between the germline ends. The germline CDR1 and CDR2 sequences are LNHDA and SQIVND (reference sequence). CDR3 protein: CASSDGSAYYYGYTF. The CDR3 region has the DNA TGTGCCAGTAGCGACGGATCTGCTTACTACTATGGCTACACCTTC.

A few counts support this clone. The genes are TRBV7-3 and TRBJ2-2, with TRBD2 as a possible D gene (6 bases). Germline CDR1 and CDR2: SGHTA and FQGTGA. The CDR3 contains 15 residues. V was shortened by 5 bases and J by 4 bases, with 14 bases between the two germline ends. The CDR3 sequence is CASSPSSARTGELFF. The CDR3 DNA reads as TGTGCCAGCAGCCCCTCTAGCGCGCGCACCGGGGAGCTGTTTTTT.

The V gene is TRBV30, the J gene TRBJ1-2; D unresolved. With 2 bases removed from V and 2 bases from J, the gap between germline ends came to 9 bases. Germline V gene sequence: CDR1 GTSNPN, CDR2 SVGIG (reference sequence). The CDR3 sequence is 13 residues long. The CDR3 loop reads CAWSQEENYGYTF. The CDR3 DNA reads TGTGCCTGGAGTCAGGAGGAGAACTATGGCTACACCTTC.

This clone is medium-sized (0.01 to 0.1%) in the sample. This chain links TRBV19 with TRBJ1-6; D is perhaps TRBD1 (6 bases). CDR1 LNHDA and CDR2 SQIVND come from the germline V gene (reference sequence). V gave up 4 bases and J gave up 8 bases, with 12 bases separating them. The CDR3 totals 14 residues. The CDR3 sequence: CASSTQGSHSPLHF. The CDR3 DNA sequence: TGTGCCAGTAGTACACAGGGCTCTCATTCACCCCTCCACTTT.

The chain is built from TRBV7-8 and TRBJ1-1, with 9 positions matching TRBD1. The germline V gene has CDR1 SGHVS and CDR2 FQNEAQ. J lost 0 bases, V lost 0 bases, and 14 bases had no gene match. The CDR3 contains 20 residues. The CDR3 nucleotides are TGTGCCAGCAGCTTAGCGACCGGACAGGGGCCTCAGATGGTGAACACTGAAGCTTTCTTT. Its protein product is CASSLATGQGPQMVNTEAFF.

The CDR3, as DNA: TGTGCCAGCAGCCAAGCGGGTCGGGGAGTCTTTCGCACAGATACGCAGTATTTT. Residues: CASSQAGRGVFRTDTQYF. This chain joins TRBV7-3 and TRBJ2-3, with D possibly being TRBD2 (6 bases). Trimming pared 5 bases from V and 1 base from J, leaving 22 bases between. CDR1 SGHTA and CDR2 FQGTGA come from the germline V gene. There are 18 residues in the CDR3.

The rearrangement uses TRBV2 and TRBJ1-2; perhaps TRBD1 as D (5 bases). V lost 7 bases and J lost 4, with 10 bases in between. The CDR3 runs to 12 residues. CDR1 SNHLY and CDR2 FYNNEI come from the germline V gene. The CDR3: CASTGTLYGYTF. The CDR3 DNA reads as TGTGCCAGCACAGGGACTCTCTATGGCTACACCTTC.

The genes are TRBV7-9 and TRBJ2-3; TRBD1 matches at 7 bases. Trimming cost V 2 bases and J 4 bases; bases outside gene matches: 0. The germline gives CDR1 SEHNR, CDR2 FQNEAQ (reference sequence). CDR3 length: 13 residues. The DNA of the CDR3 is TGTGCCAGCAGCTTACAGGGGGCAGATACGCAGTATTTT. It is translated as CASSLQGADTQYF.

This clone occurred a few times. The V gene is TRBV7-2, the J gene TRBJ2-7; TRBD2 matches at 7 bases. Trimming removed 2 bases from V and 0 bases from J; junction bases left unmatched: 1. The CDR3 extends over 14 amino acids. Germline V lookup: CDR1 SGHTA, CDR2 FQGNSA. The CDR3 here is CASSLWDYSYEQYF. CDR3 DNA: TGTGCCAGCAGCTTATGGGACTACTCCTACGAGCAGTACTTC.

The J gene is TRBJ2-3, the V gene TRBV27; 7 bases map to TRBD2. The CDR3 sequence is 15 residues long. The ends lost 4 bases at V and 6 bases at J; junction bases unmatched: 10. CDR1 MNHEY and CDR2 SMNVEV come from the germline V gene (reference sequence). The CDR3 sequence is CASSSPPGGKDTQYF. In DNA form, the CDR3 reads TGTGCCAGCAGTTCCCCCCCCGGGGGGAAGGATACGCAGTATTTT.

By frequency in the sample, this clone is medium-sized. The CDR3 sequence is CASSMPLAGGREQYF. In DNA form, the CDR3 reads TGTGCCAGTAGTATGCCCCTAGCGGGGGGTCGCGAGCAGTACTTC. The chain carries TRBV19 and TRBJ2-7, with 11 positions matching TRBD2. The trim removed 3 bases at V and 6 bases at J, leaving 7 bases unmatched. The germline gives CDR1 LNHDA, CDR2 SQIVND (reference sequence). The CDR3 is 15 amino acids.

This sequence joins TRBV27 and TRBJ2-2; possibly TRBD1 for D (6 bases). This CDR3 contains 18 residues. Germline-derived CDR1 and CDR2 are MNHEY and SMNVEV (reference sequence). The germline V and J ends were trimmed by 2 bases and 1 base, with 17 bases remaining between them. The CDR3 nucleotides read TGTGCCAGCAGTTTAGCCTTCGGGACACTCGGGAACACCGGGGAGCTGTTTTTT. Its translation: CASSLAFGTLGNTGELFF.